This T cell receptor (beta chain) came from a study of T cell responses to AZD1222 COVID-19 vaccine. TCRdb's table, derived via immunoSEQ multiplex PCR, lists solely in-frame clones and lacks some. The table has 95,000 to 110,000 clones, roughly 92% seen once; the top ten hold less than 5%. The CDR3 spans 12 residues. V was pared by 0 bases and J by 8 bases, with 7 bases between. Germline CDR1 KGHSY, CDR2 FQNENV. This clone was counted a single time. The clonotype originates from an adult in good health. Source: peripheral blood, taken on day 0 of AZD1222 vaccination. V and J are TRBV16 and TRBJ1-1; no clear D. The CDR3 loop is CASSQSSNEAFF. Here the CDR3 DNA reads TGTGCCAGCAGCCAATCGTCGAACGAAGCTTTCTTT.